The entry below gives a single T cell receptor (beta chain) sequence along with its context. The CDR3 loop spans 15 amino acids. Germline V gene data show CDR1 as SGHDT and CDR2 as YYEEEE. V was cut by 0 bases and J by 0 bases, with 7 bases left in between. Some clones are missing from TCRdb's copy, which holds only in-frame ones; the method was immunoSEQ multiplex PCR. This table has about 100,000 clones, about 87% appearing once. The sample comes from a study of T cell responses to AZD1222 COVID-19 vaccine. This chain uses TRBV5-6 with TRBJ1-3, with D tentatively TRBD1 (6 bases). This material consisted of peripheral blood, taken on day 0 of AZD1222 vaccination. The sequence was collected from an adult in good health. In nucleotides, the CDR3 is TGTGCCAGCAGCTTGGGGGGGCGCTCTGGAAACACCATATATTTT. Encoded protein: CASSLGGRSGNTIYF.